The 2 T cell receptor beta chains given below trace back to one sample, sequenced in a study of blood T cell repertoires in COVID-19. Assay: immunoSEQ multiplex PCR; the TCRdb copy retains only in-frame clones and omits some. The table has 90,000 to 150,000 clones, roughly 82% seen once. Sequenced material: peripheral blood. These receptor sequences come from a human donor in a cohort sampled during active COVID-19.

This chain joins TRBV5-5 and TRBJ2-5, with 8 bases aligning to TRBD2. Germline lookup yields CDR1 SGHKS and CDR2 YYEKEE (reference sequence). Losses at the gene ends were 4 bases for V and 1 base for J; bases not matched to a gene: 12. This CDR3 spans 17 amino acids. The CDR3 loop is CASSPGRTSRGQETQYF. CDR3 in DNA: TGTGCCAGCAGCCCGGGACGGACTAGCAGGGGCCAAGAGACCCAGTACTTC. The variable domain in full, completed from reference TRBV5-5 and TRBJ2-5, reads DAGVTQSPTHLIKTRGQQVTLRCSPISGHKSVSWYQQVLGQGPQFIFQYYEKEERGRGNFPDRFSARQFPNYSSELNVNALLLGDSALYLCASSPGRTSRGQETQYFGPGTRLLVL.

The chain joins TRBV4-1 to TRBJ2-5, with 9 bases lining up with TRBD1. Germline loops: CDR1 MGHRA, CDR2 YSYEKL. Trimming removed 3 bases from V and 3 bases from J; junction bases left unmatched: 11. This CDR3 has 17 residues. CDR3 amino acids: CASSQDRDRVGEETQYF. As DNA, the CDR3 is TGCGCCAGCAGCCAGGATCGGGACAGGGTTGGGGAAGAGACCCAGTACTTC.